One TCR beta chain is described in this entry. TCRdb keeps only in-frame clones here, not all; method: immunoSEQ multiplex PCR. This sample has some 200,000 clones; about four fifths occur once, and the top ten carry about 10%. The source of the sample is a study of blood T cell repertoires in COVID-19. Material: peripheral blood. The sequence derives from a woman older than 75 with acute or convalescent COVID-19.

The CDR3 sequence is CAIKGTGRLNTEAFF. The CDR3 DNA is TGTGCCATCAAGGGTACGGGGAGGCTGAACACTGAAGCTTTCTTT. The chain has TRBV10-3 and TRBJ1-1; D not resolved. Trimming took 7 bases from V and 0 from J, leaving 15 bases between them. The V gene's germline CDR1 is ENHRY and CDR2 SYGVKD. CDR3 length: 15 amino acids.